This T cell receptor beta chain was captured in a study of blood T cell repertoires in COVID-19. Germline V CDR1 and CDR2: SGHDT, YYEEEE. Trimming left V 5 bases short and J 6 bases short, with 22 bases between. The CDR3 is 16 residues long. Source study methods: It was from reference gene primer amplification that nucleated cell counts were estimated. Assay used: immunoSEQ multiplex PCR; TCRdb lists only in-frame clones, some missing. D and trimming were read from the DNA, whereas the V and J calls and clone size are those reported in that table. The table shows some 210,000 clones, with roughly nine tenths occurring only once.

The sequence was obtained from a young man with acute or convalescent COVID-19. This chain connects TRBV5-6 to TRBJ2-3; D possibly corresponds to TRBD1 (6 bases). Sequencing was performed on peripheral blood. CDR3 DNA sequence: TGTGCCAGCAGTGACCTTTCCGGGACAAGTCTGGATACGCAGTATTTT. It encodes CASSDLSGTSLDTQYF.